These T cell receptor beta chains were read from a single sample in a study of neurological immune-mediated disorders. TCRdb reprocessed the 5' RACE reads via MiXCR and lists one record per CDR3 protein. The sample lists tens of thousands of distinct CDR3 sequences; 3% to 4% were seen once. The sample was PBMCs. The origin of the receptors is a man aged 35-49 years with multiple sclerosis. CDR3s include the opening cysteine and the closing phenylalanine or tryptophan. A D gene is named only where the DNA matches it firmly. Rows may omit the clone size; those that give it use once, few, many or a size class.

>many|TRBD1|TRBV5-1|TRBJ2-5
TGCGCCAGCAGCTTTCCCCCAGGGGGCAGGACAGAGACCCAGTACTTC
CASSFPPGGRTETQYF
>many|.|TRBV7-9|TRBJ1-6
TGTGCCAGCAGCTTAGTCACGGGGGCGGTTTCACCCCTCAACTTT
CASSLVTGAVSPLNF
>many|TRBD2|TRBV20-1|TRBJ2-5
TGCAGTGCCGTTAGCGGGGGGATTGAGGAGACCCAGTACTTC
CSAVSGGIEETQYF
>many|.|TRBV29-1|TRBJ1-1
TGCAGCGCCGAACGGCCCGCGGGGACTGAAGCTTTCTTT
CSAERPAGTEAFF
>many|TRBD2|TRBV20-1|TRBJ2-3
TGCAGTGCAATAGCGGGGGGGAACACAGATACGCAGTATTTT
CSAIAGGNTDTQYF
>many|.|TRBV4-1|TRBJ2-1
TGCGCCAGCAGCCACTGGGACAACCCCCAGGGTGAGCAGTTCTTC
CASSHWDNPQGEQFF
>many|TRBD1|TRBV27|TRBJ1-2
TGTGCCAGCAGTCCGGACGTAGGAAATAAGGGGGCGGGGGGCTACACCTTC
CASSPDVGNKGAGGYTF
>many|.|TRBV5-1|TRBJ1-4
TGCGCCAGCAGCTTGGAAGAGAATAATGAAAAACTGTTTTTT
CASSLEENNEKLFF
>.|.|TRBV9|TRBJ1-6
TGTGCCAGCAGCGGCTCCCGGGGGCAGGGTTCACCCCTCAACTTT
CASSGSRGQGSPLNF
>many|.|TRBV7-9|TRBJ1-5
TGTGCCAGCAGCTCTTCTATGGGCGAGAGCAATCAGCCCCAGCATTTT
CASSSSMGESNQPQHF
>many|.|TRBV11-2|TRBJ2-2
TGTGCCAGCAGTAGGACCACCGCCGGGGAGCTGTTTTTT
CASSRTTAGELFF
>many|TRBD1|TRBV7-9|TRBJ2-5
TGTGCCAGCAGCCGGGGACAGAGGGAGACCCAGTACTTC
CASSRGQRETQYF
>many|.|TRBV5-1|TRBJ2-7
TGCGCCAGCAGCTTGGCCCGGGGACTGACGACGTACGAGCAGTACTTC
CASSLARGLTTYEQYF
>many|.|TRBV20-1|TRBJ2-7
TGCAGTGCTAGACCTCGACAGAGCTTCGATTTCTACGAGCAGTACTTC
CSARPRQSFDFYEQYF